This TCR beta chain was sequenced during a study of cytomegalovirus exposure and HLA in healthy donors. Study-wide points: The classifier reportedly diagnosed cytomegalovirus status with high sensitivity and specificity. The dataset shows that most TCR sequences were rare, while some public TCRs occurred in many donors. According to the study, roughly 160 TCR beta chains were cytomegalovirus-associated. In vitro experiments confirmed that three CMV-associated chains were specific for CMV antigens.

The V end was cut by 3 bases, the J end by 5 bases, with 10 bases between. From germline, CDR1 is KGHSH and CDR2 LQKENI. The CDR3 spans 14 residues. The repertoire was sequenced with immunoSEQ multiplex PCR; TCRdb's copy has only in-frame clones and lacks some. The data contain 150,000 to 200,000 clones, approximately 86% of them singletons. Of note for this clone: Its specificity is unknown.

This chain connects TRBV18 to TRBJ2-2, with D possibly matching TRBD2 (6 bases). The sequenced sample was PBMCs. The source is a woman aged 18-30 years in good health and CMV-seronegative. The CDR3 sequence is CASSPRSGTGELFF. CDR3 bases: TGTGCCAGCTCACCTCGGAGCGGGACCGGGGAGCTGTTTTTT. Together with reference TRBV18 and TRBJ2-2, the CDR3 gives the full variable domain: NAGVMQNPRHLVRRRGQEARLRCSPMKGHSHVYWYRQLPEEGLKFMVYLQKENIIDESGMPKERFSAEFPKEGPSILRIQQVVRGDSAAYFCASSPRSGTGELFFGEGSRLTVL.